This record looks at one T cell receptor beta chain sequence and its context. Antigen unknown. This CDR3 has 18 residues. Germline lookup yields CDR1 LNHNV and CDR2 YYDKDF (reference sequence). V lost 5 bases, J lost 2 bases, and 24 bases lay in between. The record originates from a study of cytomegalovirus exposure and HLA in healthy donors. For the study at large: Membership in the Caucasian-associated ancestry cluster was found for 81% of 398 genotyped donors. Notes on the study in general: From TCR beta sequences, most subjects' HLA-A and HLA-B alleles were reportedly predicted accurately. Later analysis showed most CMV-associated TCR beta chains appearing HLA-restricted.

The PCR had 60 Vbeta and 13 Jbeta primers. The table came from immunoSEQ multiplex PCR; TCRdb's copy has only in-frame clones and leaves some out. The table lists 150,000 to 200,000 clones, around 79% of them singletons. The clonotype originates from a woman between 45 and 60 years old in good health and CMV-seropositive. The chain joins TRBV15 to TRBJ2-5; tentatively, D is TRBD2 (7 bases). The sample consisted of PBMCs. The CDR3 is CATSGGWGGRGLQETQYF. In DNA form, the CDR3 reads TGTGCCACCAGCGGAGGTTGGGGAGGGCGGGGGCTACAAGAGACCCAGTACTTC.